The next 24 T cell receptor beta chains were all read from a single sample in a study of spatial heterogeneity in lung cancer. The time point was: sample taken at primary tumor resection. Frozen PBMC, nontumor lung or tumor provided whole RNA, which was sequenced unsorted. TCRdb used MiXCR to reprocess the 5' RACE reads, holding one entry per CDR3 protein. Counted here are about 60,000 distinct CDR3 sequences, 7.5% to 9% occurring once; the ten biggest clones make up roughly 15%. Sequences were derived from PBMCs, sampled at surgery. Receptor source: a female donor with early-stage non-small cell lung cancer.

This chain connects TRBV7-3 to TRBJ2-1; 8 bases are shared with TRBD2. This CDR3 is built from 15 residues. With V trimmed by 2 bases and J by 5 bases, 5 bases remained unmatched. Germline CDR1 SGHTA, CDR2 FQGTGA. CDR3: CASSLLGLANNEQFF. The CDR3 region has the DNA TGTGCCAGCAGCTTATTAGGACTAGCAAACAATGAGCAGTTCTTC. Full variable domain (rest looked up from reference TRBV7-3 and TRBJ2-1): GAGVSQTPSNKVTEKGKYVELRCDPISGHTALYWYRQSLGQGPEFLIYFQGTGAADDSGLPNDRFFAVRPEGSVSTLKIQRTERGDSAVYLCASSLLGLANNEQFFGPGTRLTVL.

The CDR3 DNA reads as TGTGCCAGCAGCACCGGACAGGGCGGGAACACTGAAGCTTTCTTT. It yields the protein CASSTGQGGNTEAFF. The chain uses TRBV7-9 and TRBJ1-1; TRBD1 agrees at 8 bases. The V gene end was trimmed by 5 bases and the J gene end by 1 base; junction bases not matched to a gene: 6. Germline loops: CDR1 SEHNR, CDR2 FQNEAQ (reference sequence). The CDR3 is 15 residues long.

This clonotype was detected ten times or more. The V and J genes are TRBV18 and TRBJ1-1, with D unresolved. Germline V gene lookup returns CDR1 KGHSH and CDR2 LQKENI. This CDR3 has 14 residues. Trimming removed 0 bases from V and 5 bases from J, with 10 bases in between. The CDR3 bases are TGTGCCAGCTCACCACCGGTGATGGGGACTGAAGCTTTCTTT. Translation: CASSPPVMGTEAFF. Drawing the rest from reference TRBV18 and TRBJ1-1, the complete variable domain is NAGVMQNPRHLVRRRGQEARLRCSPMKGHSHVYWYRQLPEEGLKFMVYLQKENIIDESGMPKERFSAEFPKEGPSILRIQQVVRGDSAAYFCASSPPVMGTEAFFGQGTRLTVV.

The gene calls are TRBV7-3 and TRBJ2-5, with 7 bases lining up with TRBD2. The length of the CDR3 is 14 residues. Germline-derived CDR1 and CDR2 are SGHTA and FQGTGA. With V trimmed by 5 bases and J by 2 bases, 5 bases remained unmatched. The CDR3 bases are TGTGCCAGCAGCCCGCTGGGGGGGCAAGAGACCCAGTACTTC. Its translation is CASSPLGGQETQYF.

This chain links TRBV6-1 with TRBJ2-3; D might be TRBD2 (5 bases). CDR1 is MNHNS and CDR2 is SASEGT in the germline V gene. Trimming cost V 4 bases and J 6 bases, with 11 bases left between them. The CDR3 consists of 13 residues. The CDR3 DNA follows: TGTGCCAGCAGTGTTACTAGTGGCGATACGCAGTATTTT. Its protein is CASSVTSGDTQYF.

This clonotype came up a few times. DNA for the CDR3: TGTGCCAGTAGTATCAGTCCCGGGACTAGCGGTGTAGTTGAGCAGTTCTTC. It yields the protein CASSISPGTSGVVEQFF. The chain carries TRBV19 and TRBJ2-1; 11 nucleotides match TRBD2. CDR1 is LNHDA and CDR2 is SQIVND in the germline V gene (reference sequence). The V and J ends lost 3 bases and 9 bases, in that order; junction bases with no gene match: 13. This CDR3 has 17 amino acids.

This clonotype has just a few counts. The chain links TRBV11-3 to TRBJ1-1; unclear D gene. Germline loops: CDR1 SGHNT, CDR2 YENEEA. The CDR3 extends over 12 amino acids. The ends were cut back, 2 bases at V and 8 bases at J, with 9 bases in the middle. The CDR3: CASSLSQREAFF. CDR3 coding DNA: TGTGCCAGCAGCTTAAGTCAAAGGGAAGCTTTCTTT.

The chain couples TRBV7-2 to TRBJ1-5; 7 positions match TRBD1. Germline assignment: CDR1 SGHTA and CDR2 FQGNSA. J lost 3 bases, V lost 8 bases, and 4 bases had no gene match. The CDR3 sequence is 13 residues long. The CDR3 protein is CASSGGLNQPQHF. The CDR3 coding sequence is TGTGCCAGCTCAGGGGGACTCAATCAGCCCCAGCATTTT.

This clonotype was recorded a few times. J is TRBJ1-2 and V is TRBV27; maybe TRBD1 (5 bases). The CDR3 loop spans 15 amino acids. The germline V and J ends were trimmed by 3 bases and 8 bases, with 19 bases remaining between them. The germline V gene has CDR1 MNHEY and CDR2 SMNVEV (reference sequence). This CDR3 reads CASSLLARGEGGYTF. CDR3 DNA: TGTGCCAGCAGTTTGCTCGCCCGAGGGGAAGGAGGCTACACCTTC.

A remark on this clonotype: A read error may be the cause here, since a much bigger clone is one base away. The V gene is TRBV3-1, the J gene TRBJ2-3, with TRBD2 identical over 10 bases. This CDR3 spans 16 amino acids. CDR1 is LGHDT and CDR2 is YNNKEL in the germline V gene (reference sequence). CDR3: CASSQASGGAADTQFF. The CDR3 nucleotides are TGTGCCAGCAGCCAAGCGAGCGGGGGGGCGGCAGATACGCAGTTTTTT.

This clonotype has only a few counts. V is TRBV27 and J is TRBJ1-5; the D gene is possibly TRBD1 (5 bases). V was cut by 8 bases and J by 5 bases, with 13 bases left in between. Looked up from germline, CDR1 is MNHEY and CDR2 is SMNVEV (reference sequence). The CDR3 totals 13 residues. DNA for the CDR3: TGTGCCAGCGCGGGGGAGGGAGATCAGCCCCAGCATTTT. Amino acids: CASAGEGDQPQHF.

Ten or more counts support this clonotype. The rearrangement joins TRBV7-9 to TRBJ1-2, with D perhaps TRBD1 (5 bases). The CDR3 has 16 residues. V gave up 0 bases and J gave up 4 bases, with 15 bases separating them. Germline CDR1 and CDR2: SEHNR and FQNEAQ (reference sequence). The DNA of the CDR3 is TGTGCCAGCAGCTTAGCCGGGACCTATGGCCCCTATGGCTACACCTTC. It codes for CASSLAGTYGPYGYTF.

This clonotype was counted ten times or more. J is TRBJ1-5 and V is TRBV5-6, with D possibly TRBD1 on 6 matching bases. Germline CDR1 reads SGHDT; CDR2 reads YYEEEE. This CDR3 comprises 18 residues. V was pared by 4 bases and J by 0 bases, with 20 bases between. The CDR3 DNA sequence: TGTGCCAGCAGCCACAGAAGAGGACAGTCCCATAGCAATCAGCCCCAGCATTTT. It translates to CASSHRRGQSHSNQPQHF. The full variable domain, with the rest looked up from reference TRBV5-6 and TRBJ1-5, is DAGVTQSPTHLIKTRGQQVTLRCSPKSGHDTVSWYQQALGQGPQFIFQYYEEEERQRGNFPDRFSGHQFPNYSSELNVNALLLGDSALYLCASSHRRGQSHSNQPQHFGDGTRLSIL.

This clonotype was seen at least ten times. The genes are TRBV28 and TRBJ2-7, with 7 nucleotides matching TRBD2. The germline V gene encodes CDR1 MDHEN and CDR2 SYDVKM. J was trimmed by 3 bases and V by 7 bases; bases with no gene match: 6. The CDR3 contains 13 residues. The CDR3 DNA follows: TGTGCCAGCATTCGTCGGGGGGACTACGAGCAGTACGTC. Translating it yields CASIRRGDYEQYV.

The chain joins TRBV6-5 to TRBJ1-1; D perhaps matches TRBD1 (5 bases). Trimming took 8 bases from V and 1 from J, leaving 14 bases between them. The V gene's germline CDR1 is MNHEY and CDR2 SVGAGI. The CDR3 runs 14 residues. The CDR3 sequence: CASGGFVGNTEAFF. The CDR3 region has the DNA TGTGCCAGCGGGGGATTCGTGGGGAACACTGAAGCTTTCTTT.

V is TRBV7-9 and J is TRBJ2-2; 8 bases fit TRBD1. The CDR3 runs 15 residues. CDR1 and CDR2 from the germline V gene are SEHNR and FQNEAQ (reference sequence). V was pared by 4 bases and J by 1 base, with 2 bases of the junction left unmatched. Here the CDR3 reads CASSSGTGNTGELFF. CDR3 nucleotides: TGTGCCAGCAGCTCAGGGACAGGGAACACCGGGGAGCTGTTTTTT.

The chain couples TRBV19 to TRBJ1-5, with D uncertain. V lost 4 bases, J lost 7 bases, and 11 bases lay in between. Germline V gene sequence: CDR1 LNHDA, CDR2 SQIVND (reference sequence). CDR3 size: 13 residues. The CDR3 spells CASSKLDRQPQHF. CDR3 sequence (DNA): TGTGCCAGTAGTAAGCTGGACCGGCAGCCCCAGCATTTT.

The sample holds a few counts of this clonotype. The chain has TRBV24-1 and TRBJ2-3, with D unresolved. Germline lookup yields CDR1 KGHDR and CDR2 SFDVKD. The ends were cut back, 9 bases at V and 5 bases at J, with 14 bases in the middle. The CDR3 runs to 13 residues. Here the CDR3 DNA reads TGTGCCACCGGTACGTGGTCTCAAGATACGCAGTATTTT. Amino acids: CATGTWSQDTQYF.

Many counts were recorded for this clonotype. The chain couples TRBV7-3 to TRBJ2-4; TRBD1 is a possible D gene (6 bases). The germline V gene encodes CDR1 SGHTA and CDR2 FQGTGA. V was trimmed by 10 bases and J by 2 bases, leaving 12 bases between them. CDR3 length equals 13 residues. In DNA form, the CDR3 reads TGTGCCATAAGGACAGCCCCCAAAAACATTCAGTACTTC. It codes for CAIRTAPKNIQYF.

In its sample, this clonotype was seen a few times. The chain carries TRBV18 and TRBJ1-1; D is unresolved. V was clipped by 5 bases and J by 0 bases, with 16 bases between them. There are 16 residues in the CDR3. Germline CDR1 and CDR2: KGHSH and LQKENI. This CDR3 is CASSAPLTTMNTEAFF. The CDR3 bases are TGTGCCAGCTCAGCCCCTTTGACTACGATGAACACTGAAGCTTTCTTT.

The chain combines TRBV5-5 with TRBJ2-5; 7 nucleotides match TRBD1. This CDR3 has 16 residues. Germline values: CDR1 SGHKS, CDR2 YYEKEE (reference sequence). The ends lost 4 bases at V and 3 bases at J; junction bases unmatched: 12. CDR3: CASSLSGQREKETQYF. The CDR3 DNA is TGTGCCAGCAGCCTGTCGGGACAGAGGGAAAAAGAGACCCAGTACTTC.

The chain uses TRBV6-5 and TRBJ2-5; 11 positions agree with TRBD2. The CDR3 extends over 15 amino acids. Losses at the gene ends were 5 bases for V and 2 bases for J; bases not matched to a gene: 4. The germline gives CDR1 MNHEY, CDR2 SVGAGI. The CDR3 reads CASSPTSGGQETQYF. CDR3 DNA sequence: TGTGCCAGCAGTCCCACTAGCGGGGGACAAGAGACCCAGTACTTC.

Many counts were recorded for this clonotype. Compared with germline, one end of the junction differs, possibly owing to a read error. The chain joins TRBV7-7 to TRBJ2-5; 8 bases fit TRBD1. From germline, CDR1 is SSHAT and CDR2 FNYEAQ (reference sequence). The CDR3 runs 15 residues. The CDR3 DNA reads TGTGCTAGCAGCGGAAAGCCGGACAGGGCGGAGACCCAGTACTTC. This gives the protein CASSGKPDRAETQYF. The full variable domain, its missing parts supplied by reference TRBV7-7 and TRBJ2-5, is GAGVSQSPRYKVTKRGQDVTLRCDPISSHATLYWYQQALGQGPEFLTYFNYEAQPDKSGLPSDRFSAERPEGSISTLTIQRTEQRDSAMYRCASSGKPDRAETQYFGPGTRLLVL.

In this sample, this clonotype turned up a few times. The chain employs TRBV12-5 and TRBJ1-1; unclear D gene. This CDR3 has 13 amino acids. The V gene lost 2 bases and the J gene lost 1 base, with 5 bases spanning the gap. Germline-derived CDR1 and CDR2 are LGHNT and FRNRAP. CDR3 sequence reads: CASGLTENTEAFF. For the CDR3, the DNA is TGTGCTAGTGGTTTGACAGAGAACACTGAAGCTTTCTTT.